The T cell receptor beta chain described here comes from a study of cytomegalovirus exposure and HLA in healthy donors. General study findings and limits: Several of the most significant clusters appeared, in a later analysis, to be linked to common viral pathogens. Further analysis, carried out later, found HLA-associated TCR beta chains more clonally expanded than equally common other chains.

13 Jbeta primers and 60 Vbeta primers were used for the PCR. Only in-frame clones appear in the TCRdb table, and some are missing; sequencing was by immunoSEQ multiplex PCR. Here the sample spans 95,000 to 150,000 clones, roughly 80% being singletons. Germline assignment: CDR1 MNHEY and CDR2 SVGAGI. CDR3 length: 16 residues. Trimming took 0 bases from V and 8 from J, leaving 17 bases between them. For this clone: Its target is not known.

Sequencing used PBMCs. The chain uses TRBV6-5 and TRBJ2-4; a possible D gene is TRBD1 (5 bases). The receptor was derived from a woman aged 40 to 50 in good health and CMV-seronegative. This CDR3 reads CASSYSPDTMGDIQYF. The CDR3 DNA reads as TGTGCCAGCAGTTACTCCCCGGACACGATGGGCGACATTCAGTACTTC.